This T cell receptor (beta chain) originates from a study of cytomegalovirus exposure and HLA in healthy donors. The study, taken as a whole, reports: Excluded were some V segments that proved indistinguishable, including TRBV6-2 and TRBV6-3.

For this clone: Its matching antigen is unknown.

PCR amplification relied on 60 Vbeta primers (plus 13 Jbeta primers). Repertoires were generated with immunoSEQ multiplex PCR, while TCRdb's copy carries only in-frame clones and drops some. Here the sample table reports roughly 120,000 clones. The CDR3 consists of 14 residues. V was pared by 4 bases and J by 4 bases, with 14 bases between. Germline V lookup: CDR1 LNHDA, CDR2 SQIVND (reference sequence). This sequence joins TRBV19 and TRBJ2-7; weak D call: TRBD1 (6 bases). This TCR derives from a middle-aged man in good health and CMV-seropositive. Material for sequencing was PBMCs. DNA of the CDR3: TGTGCCAGTAGTACTCCCGGGACAAAATACGAGCAGTACTTC. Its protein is CASSTPGTKYEQYF.